The rows below give T cell receptor beta chains drawn from one sample of a study of cytomegalovirus exposure and HLA in healthy donors. Here immunoSEQ multiplex PCR was the method, and the copy in TCRdb shows in-frame clones only, minus some. In the table there are 85,000 to 130,000 clones, about four fifths of which are singletons. The sample comprised PBMCs. All receptors come from a female donor in good health and CMV-seropositive. The CDR3 runs from the conserved cysteine through the conserved F or W. Each record gives: D gene, V gene, J gene, CDR3 DNA, CDR3 protein. D genes are given only for firm matches.

-	TRBV19	TRBJ2-1	TGTGCCAGTAGTAGAGGACTAAACAATGAGCAGTTCTTC	CASSRGLNNEQFF
-	TRBV27	TRBJ2-7	TGTGCCAGCAGTTCCCGGACAGTCCCGAATTTCTACGAGCAGTACTTC	CASSSRTVPNFYEQYF
TRBD1	TRBV19	TRBJ1-2	TGTGCCAGTACCGCCCGGACAGGGGGCAGCGGCTACACCTTC	CASTARTGGSGYTF
TRBD1	TRBV29-1	TRBJ1-1	TGCAGCGTTTACAGGGGAATCACTGAAGCTTTCTTT	CSVYRGITEAFF
TRBD1	TRBV18	TRBJ1-1	TGTGCCAGCTCATCCACCGGGACAGGGGGCAATACTGAAGCTTTCTTT	CASSSTGTGGNTEAFF
TRBD2	TRBV4-2	TRBJ2-3	TGTGCCAGCAGCCTCTTGAGCGGGGGGGGCTCAGATACGCAGTATTTT	CASSLLSGGGSDTQYF
-	TRBV10-1	TRBJ1-4	TGCGCCAGCAGTCGGGGCGGGGGAAATGAAAAACTGTTTTTT	CASSRGGGNEKLFF
-	TRBV7-2	TRBJ1-5	TGTGCCAGCGGTGAGGGCCGGGCCCAGCCCCAGCATTTT	CASGEGRAQPQHF
-	TRBV19	TRBJ1-3	TGTGCCAGTAGTATAACAGTTCTCTCTGGAAACACCATATATTTT	CASSITVLSGNTIYF
-	TRBV7-9	TRBJ1-1	TGTGCCAGTTTCGGGGTGAACACTGAAGCTTTCTTT	CASFGVNTEAFF
TRBD1	TRBV7-9	TRBJ1-1	TGTTCCAGCAGCTTCGACAGGGGCAGCACTGAAGCTTTCTTT	CSSSFDRGSTEAFF
TRBD2	TRBV30	TRBJ2-3	TGTGCCTGGAGCACGGGACTAGCGGGAGGAGATACGCAGTATTTT	CAWSTGLAGGDTQYF
TRBD2	TRBV5-1	TRBJ2-5	TGCGCCAGCAGCTTATTGTCCAGCGGGAGGGCCTACGAGACCCAGTACTTC	CASSLLSSGRAYETQYF